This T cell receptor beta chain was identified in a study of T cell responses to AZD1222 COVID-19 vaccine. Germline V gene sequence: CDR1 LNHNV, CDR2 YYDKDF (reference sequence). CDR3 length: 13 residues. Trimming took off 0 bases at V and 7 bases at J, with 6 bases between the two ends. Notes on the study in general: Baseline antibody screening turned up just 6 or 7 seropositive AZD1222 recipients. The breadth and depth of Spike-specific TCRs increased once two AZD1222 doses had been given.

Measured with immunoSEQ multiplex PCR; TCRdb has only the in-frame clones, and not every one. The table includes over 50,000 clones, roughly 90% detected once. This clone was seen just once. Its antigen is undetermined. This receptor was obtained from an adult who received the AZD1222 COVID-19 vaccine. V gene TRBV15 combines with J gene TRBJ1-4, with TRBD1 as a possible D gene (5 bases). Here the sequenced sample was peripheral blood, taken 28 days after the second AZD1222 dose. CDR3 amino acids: CATSRDRAEKLFF. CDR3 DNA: TGTGCCACCAGCAGAGACAGGGCTGAAAAACTGTTTTTT.